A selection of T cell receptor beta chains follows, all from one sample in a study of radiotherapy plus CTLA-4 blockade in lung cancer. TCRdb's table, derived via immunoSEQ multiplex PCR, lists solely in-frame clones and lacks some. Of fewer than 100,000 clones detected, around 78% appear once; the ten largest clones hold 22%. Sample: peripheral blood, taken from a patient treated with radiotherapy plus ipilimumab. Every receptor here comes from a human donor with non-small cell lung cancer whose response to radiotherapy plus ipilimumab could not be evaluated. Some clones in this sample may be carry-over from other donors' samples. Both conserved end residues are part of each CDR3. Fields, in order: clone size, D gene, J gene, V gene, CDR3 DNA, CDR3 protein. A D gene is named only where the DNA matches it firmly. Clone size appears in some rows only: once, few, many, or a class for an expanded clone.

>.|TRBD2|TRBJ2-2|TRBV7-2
TGTGCCAGCAGCTTATTCGACGGGGCTAGCGGCACCGGGGAGCTGTTTTTT
CASSLFDGASGTGELFF
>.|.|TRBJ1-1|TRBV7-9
TGTGCCAGCAACAAGGAGGAGTTAAACACTGAAGCTTTCTTT
CASNKEELNTEAFF
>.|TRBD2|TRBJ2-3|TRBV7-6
TGTGCCAGCAGTTGGTCCGGGGGGGCCGACACAGATACGCAGTATTTT
CASSWSGGADTDTQYF
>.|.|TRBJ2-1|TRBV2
TGTGCCAGCACTGGGGGGCAGGGGGTCTACAATGAGCAGTTCTTC
CASTGGQGVYNEQFF
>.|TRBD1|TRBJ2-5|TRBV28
TGTGCCAGCAGCCCGACAGGGGGCTACTTCACCCAGTACTTC
CASSPTGGYFTQYF
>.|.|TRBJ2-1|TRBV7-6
TGTGCCAGCAGCTTAAAAGTAGTTCGGGAGACTTTCTCCTACAATGAGCAGTTCTTC
CASSLKVVRETFSYNEQFF
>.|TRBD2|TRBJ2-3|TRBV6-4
TGTGCCAGCAGCCCAACTAGCGTGGGTCCCACAGATACGCAGTATTTT
CASSPTSVGPTDTQYF
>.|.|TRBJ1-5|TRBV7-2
TGTGCCAGCAGCGCTGGGGGAGGCGGCAATCAGCCCCAGCATTTT
CASSAGGGGNQPQHF
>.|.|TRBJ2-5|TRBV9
TGTGCCAGCAGCGTAGTAGGAGGGGCCAGGGAGACCCAGTACTTC
CASSVVGGARETQYF
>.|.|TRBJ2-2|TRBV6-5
TGTGCCAGCAGTGTCTCTGACAGTTACACCGGGGAGCTGTTTTTT
CASSVSDSYTGELFF
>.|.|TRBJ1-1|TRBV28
TGTGCCAGCAGCCGGAACAGGAACACTGAAGCTTTCTTT
CASSRNRNTEAFF
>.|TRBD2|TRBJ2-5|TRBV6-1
TGTGCCAGCAGTGACCCGGGGGGGCGGGAGACCCAGTACTTC
CASSDPGGRETQYF
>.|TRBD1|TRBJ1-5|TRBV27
TGTGCCAGCAGTTTAGAGACAGGGATTCAGCCCCAGCATTTT
CASSLETGIQPQHF
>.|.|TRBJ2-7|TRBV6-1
TGTGCCAGCAGCCCCGGCGACAGTAGTCCGAGGCAGCAGTCCTTC
CASSPGDSSPRQQSF
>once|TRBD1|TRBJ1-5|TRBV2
TGTGCCAGCACCAACGACAGGGGCGGTCAGCCCCAGCATTTT
CASTNDRGGQPQHF
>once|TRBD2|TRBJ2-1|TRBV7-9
TGTGCCAGCAGCTTAGCCCGACTAGCGGAGCAGTTCTTC
CASSLARLAEQFF
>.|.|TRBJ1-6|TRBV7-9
TGTGCCAGCAGCTCGGACGGGCCAACTAGGGATTCACCCCTCCACTTT
CASSSDGPTRDSPLHF
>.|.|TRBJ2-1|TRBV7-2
TGTGCCAGCGCCCGCGGTCCCGATGAGCAGTTCTTC
CASARGPDEQFF
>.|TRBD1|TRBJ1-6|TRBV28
TGTGCCAGCAAGGGGCAGGGGGGCTCCTATAATTCACCCCTCCACTTT
CASKGQGGSYNSPLHF
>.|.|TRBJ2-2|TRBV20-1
TGCAGTGCTGAGGCCCCCGGGGAGCTGTTTTTT
CSAEAPGELFF
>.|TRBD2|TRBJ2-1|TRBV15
TGTGCCACCAGCAGACTAGCGGGGACCAATGAGCAGTTCTTC
CATSRLAGTNEQFF
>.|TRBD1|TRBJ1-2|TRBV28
TGTGCCAGCAAACAGGGGGCGGAGGGCTACACCTTC
CASKQGAEGYTF
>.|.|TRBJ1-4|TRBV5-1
TGCGCCAGCAGAAGGGGGACTAATGAAAAACTGTTTTTT
CASRRGTNEKLFF
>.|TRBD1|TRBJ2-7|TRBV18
TGTGCCAGCTCACCATCGACAGGGGTGAGTTACGAGCAGTACTTC
CASSPSTGVSYEQYF
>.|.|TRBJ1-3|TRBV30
TGTGCTGTTGGGCCCAACTCTGGAAACACCATATATTTT
CAVGPNSGNTIYF
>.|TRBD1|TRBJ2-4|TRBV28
TGTGCCAGCAGTTTAAGACAGGGAAGTGGGTCAAACATTCAGTACTTC
CASSLRQGSGSNIQYF
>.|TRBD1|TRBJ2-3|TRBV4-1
TGCGCCAGCAGCCAAGATGGGACAGGGCTCCTCGGGGCGCAGTATTTT
CASSQDGTGLLGAQYF
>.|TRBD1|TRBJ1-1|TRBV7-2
TGTGCCAGCAGCCTCCGACAGGGGGCGAAAGCTTTCTTT
CASSLRQGAKAFF
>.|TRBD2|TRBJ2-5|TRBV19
TGTGCCAGTAGTATGGGGGGGGGTCCTCAAGAGACCCAGTACTTC
CASSMGGGPQETQYF
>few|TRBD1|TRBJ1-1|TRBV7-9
TGTGCCAGCAGCGGGACAGGGCTTGAAGCTTTCTTT
CASSGTGLEAFF
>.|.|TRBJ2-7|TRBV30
TGTGCCTGTCATAGTCTATTTGTCGGGTACGAGCAGTACTTC
CACHSLFVGYEQYF
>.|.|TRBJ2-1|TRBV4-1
TGCGCCAGCAGCCACAGGCTCGGGGGAAGCTCCTACAATGAGCAGTTCTTC
CASSHRLGGSSYNEQFF
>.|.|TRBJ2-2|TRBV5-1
TGCGCCAGCAGCTCAGGCTCTAGGACACCAAACACCGGGGAGCTGTTTTTT
CASSSGSRTPNTGELFF
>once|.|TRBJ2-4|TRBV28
TGTGCCAGCAGACCCGGTATAGCCAAAAACATTCAGTACTTC
CASRPGIAKNIQYF
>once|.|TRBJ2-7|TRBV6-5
TGTGCCAGCAGTTACAGAGACGAGCAGTACTTC
CASSYRDEQYF
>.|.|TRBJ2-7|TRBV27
TGTGCCAGCAGTTATCAGGGGACCTACGAGCAGTACTTC
CASSYQGTYEQYF
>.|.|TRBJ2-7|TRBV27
TGTGCCAGCACCATGAGGGGGGGGCCGGGCGAGCAGTACTTC
CASTMRGGPGEQYF
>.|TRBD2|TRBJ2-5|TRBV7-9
TGTGCCGAGCAGCTTCCCCGGGGGGGCCAAGAGACCCAGTACTTC
CAEQLPRGGQETQYF
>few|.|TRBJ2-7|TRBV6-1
TGTGCCAGCAGTGAAGACGAAGGGGTCTACGGTATCTACGAGCAGTACTTC
CASSEDEGVYGIYEQYF
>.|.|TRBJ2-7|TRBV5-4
TGTGCCAGCAGCCTTGCCGGGGGCTCCTACGAGCAGTACTTC
CASSLAGGSYEQYF
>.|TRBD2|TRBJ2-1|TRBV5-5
TGTGCCAGCAGCTTTGGGACTAGCGGGGAGCAGTTCTTC
CASSFGTSGEQFF
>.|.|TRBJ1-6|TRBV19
TGTGCCAGTAGTATAGAGGAGGGGAGCTCCTATAATTCACCCCTCCACTTT
CASSIEEGSSYNSPLHF
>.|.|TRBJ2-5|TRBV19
TGTGCCAGTAGTGCAACCCCTTACCGGGGGTCGGGGCAAGAGACCCAGTACTTC
CASSATPYRGSGQETQYF
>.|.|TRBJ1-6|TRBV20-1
TGCAGTGCTGCGGCTAATTCACCCCTCCACTTT
CSAAANSPLHF
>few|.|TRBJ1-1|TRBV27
TGTGCCAGCAGTCACGGGGAGAACACTGAAGCTTTCTTT
CASSHGENTEAFF
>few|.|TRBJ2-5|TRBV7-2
TGTGCCAGCAGTGGCGGGCCCCAAGAGACCCAGTACTTC
CASSGGPQETQYF
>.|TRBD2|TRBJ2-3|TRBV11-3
TGTGCCAGCAGCGTCGGACTAGCGGGGGCCACAGATACGCAGTATTTT
CASSVGLAGATDTQYF
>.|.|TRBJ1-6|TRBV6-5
TGTGCCAGCAGTAACAGGTTATCACCCCTCCACTTT
CASSNRLSPLHF
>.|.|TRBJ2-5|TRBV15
TGTGCCACCAGCAGAGATTGGTCCAGGGGACGGGAGACCCAGTACTTC
CATSRDWSRGRETQYF
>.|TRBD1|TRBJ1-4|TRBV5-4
TGTGCCAGCAGCCCGGACAGGGGGCTCGATGAAAAACTGTTTTTT
CASSPDRGLDEKLFF
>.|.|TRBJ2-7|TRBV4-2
TGTGCCAGCAGCTTCGGCTACGAGCAGTACTTC
CASSFGYEQYF
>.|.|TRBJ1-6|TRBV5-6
TGTGCCAGCAGCTCCTCAAGACCCCTGAGAGGTAATTCACCCCTCCACTTT
CASSSSRPLRGNSPLHF
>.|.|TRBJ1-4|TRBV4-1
TGCGCCAGCAGCACTCTACAGGGTTTTAATGAAAAACTGTTTTTT
CASSTLQGFNEKLFF
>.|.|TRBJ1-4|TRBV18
TGTGCCAGCTCACCAGGGCAGCCCCATGAAAAACTGTTTTTT
CASSPGQPHEKLFF
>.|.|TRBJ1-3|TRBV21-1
TGTGCCAGCAGCAAAGCCCTCTTCTCTGGAAACACCATATATTTT
CASSKALFSGNTIYF
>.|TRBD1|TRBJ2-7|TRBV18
TGTGCCAGCTCACCAGGGGGACAGCCTTCCTACGAGCAGTACTTC
CASSPGGQPSYEQYF
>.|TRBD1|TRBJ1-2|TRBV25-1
TGTGCCAGCAGTGAATCTCAGTACGCAGGGGGCGCAAACTATGGCTACACCTTC
CASSESQYAGGANYGYTF
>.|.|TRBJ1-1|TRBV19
TGTGCCAGTACCCAGGGGTTCACTGAAGCTTTCTTT
CASTQGFTEAFF